What follows are 32 T cell receptor beta chains derived from one specimen sequenced in a study of control samples from healthy donors and cancer patients. TCRdb keeps only in-frame clones here, not all; method: immunoSEQ multiplex PCR. The sample has about 110,000 clones, 70% to 85% seen once. Input material: blood. The source is a man between 18 and 29 years old in good health.

This clone was observed a single time. The J gene is TRBJ1-2, the V gene TRBV11-2; no clear D gene. V was clipped by 8 bases and J by 4 bases, with 11 bases between them. CDR1 is SGHAT, CDR2 FQNNGV, per germline. CDR3 length equals 12 residues. CDR3 bases: TGTGCCAGCCTAGGGAGCGGCTATGGCTACACCTTC. Protein product: CASLGSGYGYTF.

This clone was picked up a small number of times. J is TRBJ2-1 and V is TRBV2; the match to TRBD2 covers 12 bases. This CDR3 is built from 16 residues. From germline, CDR1 is SNHLY and CDR2 FYNNEI. Trimming at V came to 5 bases and at J to 8 bases, leaving 10 bases not matched to a gene. Written as DNA, the CDR3 is TGTGCCAGCAGTAAGGGCCTAGCGGGGGGGTTAGATGAGCAGTTCTTC. It encodes CASSKGLAGGLDEQFF. The entire variable domain, with the rest obtained from reference TRBV2 and TRBJ2-1, is as follows: EPEVTQTPSHQVTQMGQEVILRCVPISNHLYFYWYRQILGQKVEFLVSFYNNEISEKSEIFDDQFSVERPDGSNFTLKIRSTKLEDSAMYFCASSKGLAGGLDEQFFGPGTRLTVL.

The chain couples TRBV5-4 to TRBJ2-3; TRBD2 matches at 11 bases. The CDR3 is made up of 17 amino acids. Looked up from germline, CDR1 is SGHNT and CDR2 is YYREEE (reference sequence). J lost 2 bases, V lost 4 bases, and 9 bases had no gene match. CDR3: CASSKFPGLADTDTQYF. The CDR3, as DNA: TGTGCCAGCAGCAAATTCCCGGGACTAGCGGACACAGATACGCAGTATTTT.

The V and J genes are TRBV6-5 and TRBJ1-3; TRBD1 aligns across 10 bases. The CDR3 is made up of 15 amino acids. The germline CDR1 and CDR2 sequences are MNHEY and SVGAGI. Trimming at V came to 5 bases and at J to 4 bases, leaving 5 bases not matched to a gene. The CDR3: CASSLDRGRGNTIYF. The CDR3 bases are TGTGCCAGCAGTCTCGACAGGGGGCGGGGAAACACCATATATTTT.

This chain links TRBV28 with TRBJ2-2, with a possible D match to TRBD1 (6 bases). The CDR3 is 15 amino acids. V gave up 6 bases and J gave up 1 base, with 12 bases separating them. Germline V gives CDR1 MDHEN, CDR2 SYDVKM. The CDR3 protein is CASSHPQGNTGELFF. The CDR3 bases are TGTGCCAGCAGCCACCCACAGGGGAACACCGGGGAGCTGTTTTTT.

This clone was observed a handful of times. The chain recombines TRBV7-2 with TRBJ2-6, with TRBD1 matching 9 bases. Germline lookup yields CDR1 SGHTA and CDR2 FQGNSA. Trimming at V came to 1 base and at J to 4 bases, leaving 8 bases not matched to a gene. The CDR3 is 18 residues long. The CDR3 spells CASSLGGQGRTGANVLTF. The CDR3 DNA is TGTGCCAGCAGCTTAGGGGGACAGGGAAGAACCGGGGCCAACGTCCTGACTTTC.

The chain uses TRBV24-1 and TRBJ1-5; tentative D call: TRBD1 (6 bases). Trimming removed 5 bases at V and 6 bases at J, with 13 bases between. CDR3 length: 14 residues. The V gene's germline CDR1 is KGHDR and CDR2 SFDVKD. CDR3 sequence: CATSVSDSRQPQHF. The DNA for the CDR3 is TGTGCCACCAGTGTCTCGGACAGCCGTCAGCCCCAGCATTTT.

The rearrangement joins TRBV6-5 to TRBJ2-3; 9 bases are shared with TRBD2. The germline V gene encodes CDR1 MNHEY and CDR2 SVGAGI. The CDR3 is 15 amino acids. The V gene end was trimmed by 6 bases and the J gene end by 1 base; junction bases not matched to a gene: 5. The CDR3: CASRPKRGGTDTQYF. The CDR3 nucleotides read TGTGCCAGCAGACCTAAGCGGGGGGGCACAGATACGCAGTATTTT.

This sequence joins TRBV5-1 and TRBJ2-2; possible D gene TRBD1, 5 bases. This CDR3 has 16 amino acids. Trimming removed 6 bases from V and 3 bases from J, with 18 bases in between. Per germline, CDR1 SGHRS and CDR2 YFSETQ. Here the CDR3 reads CASTNREKGDTGELFF. CDR3 sequence (DNA): TGCGCCAGCACTAATCGAGAAAAAGGGGACACCGGGGAGCTGTTTTTT.

V is TRBV9 and J is TRBJ1-5, with D hard to call. The V and J ends lost 0 bases and 5 bases respectively, with 6 bases between them. Germline loops: CDR1 SGDLS, CDR2 YYNGEE. The CDR3 has 13 residues. CDR3 loop: CASSVDPDQPQHF. The CDR3 DNA follows: TGTGCCAGCAGCGTAGACCCCGATCAGCCCCAGCATTTT. The full variable domain, its missing parts supplied by reference TRBV9 and TRBJ1-5, is DSGVTQTPKHLITATGQRVTLRCSPRSGDLSVYWYQQSLDQGLQFLIQYYNGEERAKGNILERFSAQQFPDLHSELNLSSLELGDSALYFCASSVDPDQPQHFGDGTRLSIL.

V usage is TRBV19 and J usage is TRBJ1-2; unclear D gene. The CDR3 is made up of 15 amino acids. Trimming left V 1 base short and J 8 bases short, with 17 bases between. Germline loops: CDR1 LNHDA, CDR2 SQIVND (reference sequence). CDR3 sequence (DNA): TGTGCCAGTAGTATAGGACCGGGGAGAGCGGAGGGCTACACCTTC. It specifies CASSIGPGRAEGYTF.

The gene calls are TRBV27 and TRBJ2-3, with 7 bases matching TRBD1. Germline V gene lookup returns CDR1 MNHEY and CDR2 SMNVEV (reference sequence). J lost 3 bases, V lost 7 bases, and 7 bases had no gene match. The CDR3 extends over 14 amino acids. CDR3 protein: CASTWGQSTDTQYF. CDR3 DNA: TGTGCCAGCACCTGGGGACAGTCAACAGATACGCAGTATTTT.

The CDR3 DNA reads as TGTGCCAGCAGCCCGCGAGGGGGGGGTCTCTTGCGCGCAGATACGCAGTATTTT. This codes for CASSPRGGGLLRADTQYF. The chain joins TRBV7-2 to TRBJ2-3; the D gene is possibly TRBD2 (7 bases). The length of the CDR3 is 18 residues. The V and J ends lost 5 bases and 4 bases respectively, with 25 bases between them. Germline CDR1 is SGHTA and CDR2 is FQGNSA.

This sequence joins TRBV11-2 and TRBJ1-2; TRBD1 might be the D (5 bases). The CDR3 is 16 residues long. Trimming took off 5 bases at V and 1 base at J, with 17 bases between the two ends. From germline, CDR1 is SGHAT and CDR2 FQNNGV. CDR3 loop: CASSPSTGRINYGYTF. CDR3 DNA sequence: TGTGCCAGCAGCCCTAGCACAGGTCGGATTAACTATGGCTACACCTTC.

V usage is TRBV7-2 and J usage is TRBJ2-7; 8 bases agree with TRBD2. The ends lost 7 bases at V and 3 bases at J; junction bases unmatched: 5. CDR1 is SGHTA, CDR2 FQGNSA, per germline. This CDR3 has 13 amino acids. The CDR3 DNA reads TGTGCCAGCACGCGGGGGGATCTCTACGAGCAGTACTTC. Amino acids: CASTRGDLYEQYF.

The chain couples TRBV28 to TRBJ1-6, with D maybe TRBD1 (5 bases). V lost 6 bases and J 7 bases, leaving 13 bases between the germline ends. The CDR3 loop spans 14 amino acids. Germline assignment: CDR1 MDHEN and CDR2 SYDVKM. CDR3 nucleotide sequence: TGTGCCAGCAGGGGGAGCAGGGACAATTCACCCCTCCACTTT. Protein: CASRGSRDNSPLHF.

This clone was found a few times. The genes are TRBV7-2 and TRBJ2-3; a weak D match, TRBD2 (5 bases). This CDR3 contains 15 residues. CDR1 and CDR2 (germline): SGHTA, FQGNSA. The V end lost 9 bases, the J end lost 1 base, and 17 bases lay between the germline ends. The CDR3 loop reads CASREGSHGTDTQYF. The CDR3 DNA is TGTGCCAGTCGGGAAGGGAGTCATGGCACAGATACGCAGTATTTT.

J is TRBJ1-3 and V is TRBV10-3; no clear D. V was pared by 2 bases and J by 1 base, with 6 bases between. Germline loops: CDR1 ENHRY, CDR2 SYGVKD. CDR3 length equals 14 residues. The CDR3 is CAISEAGSGNTIYF. CDR3 nucleotides: TGTGCCATCAGTGAGGCGGGATCTGGAAACACCATATATTTT.

This chain links TRBV7-9 with TRBJ2-6; D is unresolved. Germline lookup yields CDR1 SEHNR and CDR2 FQNEAQ (reference sequence). CDR3 length: 15 amino acids. V lost 8 bases and J 0 bases, leaving 11 bases between the germline ends. The CDR3 loop is CASGLQNSGANVLTF. The CDR3 region has the DNA TGTGCCAGCGGGTTACAGAACTCTGGGGCCAACGTCCTGACTTTC.

This chain joins TRBV10-3 and TRBJ1-2; possible D gene TRBD1, 5 bases. Trimming took off 0 bases at V and 8 bases at J, with 7 bases between the two ends. From germline, CDR1 is ENHRY and CDR2 SYGVKD. The CDR3 has 12 amino acids. CDR3: CAISESQGGYTF. The DNA for the CDR3 is TGTGCCATCAGTGAGTCGCAGGGAGGCTACACCTTC.

The rearrangement uses TRBV6-4 and TRBJ2-7, with D hard to call. There are 10 residues in the CDR3. CDR1 and CDR2 (germline): MRHNA, SNTAGT. Trimming took 6 bases from V and 6 from J, leaving 6 bases between them. The DNA for the CDR3 is TGTGCCAGCAGCTGCCGCGAGCAGTACTTC. Translating it yields CASSCREQYF.

V usage is TRBV7-9 and J usage is TRBJ2-1, with 9 bases fitting TRBD1. V gave up 5 bases and J gave up 3 bases; unmatched junction bases: 14. CDR3 size: 18 residues. Germline CDR1 and CDR2: SEHNR and FQNEAQ (reference sequence). The CDR3 is CASSTTGGAGRGYNEQFF. For the CDR3, the DNA is TGTGCCAGCAGCACTACAGGGGGCGCAGGTAGAGGCTACAATGAGCAGTTCTTC.

The CDR3 coding sequence is TGTGCCAGCAGCCTGACGGACAGGGCAGGCTTCCTTAATGAAAAACTGTTTTTT. Translation gives CASSLTDRAGFLNEKLFF. V gene TRBV5-6 combines with J gene TRBJ1-4, with TRBD1 matching over 8 bases. This CDR3 comprises 18 residues. The germline V gene encodes CDR1 SGHDT and CDR2 YYEEEE. Unmatched junction bases numbered 15, after V lost 4 bases and J lost 4 bases.

The gene calls are TRBV29-1 and TRBJ1-1, with D unresolved. CDR1 and CDR2 (germline): SQVTM, ANQGSEA. Trimming pared 6 bases from V and 3 bases from J, leaving 14 bases between. The CDR3 has 13 amino acids. CDR3 coding DNA: TGCAGCGTCCGCCGCCAAAGGGACACTGAAGCTTTCTTT. This encodes CSVRRQRDTEAFF.

The rearrangement links TRBV29-1 to TRBJ2-5, with 8 bases aligning to TRBD1. This CDR3 comprises 13 residues. Germline trimming cut 6 bases from V and 7 bases from J; bases unmatched to any gene: 10. Germline CDR1 and CDR2: SQVTM and ANQGSEA. The CDR3 spells CSVDGQGVGTQYF. The CDR3 region has the DNA TGCAGCGTAGATGGACAGGGAGTAGGGACCCAGTACTTC.

J is TRBJ1-1 and V is TRBV5-1, with D unclear. Per germline, CDR1 SGHRS and CDR2 YFSETQ. Trimming left V 1 base short and J 1 base short, with 8 bases between. The CDR3 spans 14 residues. The CDR3: CASSLTRGNTEAFF. In DNA, the CDR3 is TGCGCCAGCAGCTTGACGCGTGGGAACACTGAAGCTTTCTTT.

V gene TRBV11-2 combines with J gene TRBJ2-5; no definite D call. Germline V gene data show CDR1 as SGHAT and CDR2 as FQNNGV. The V end lost 0 bases, the J end lost 2 bases, and 13 bases lay between the germline ends. CDR3 size: 16 residues. The CDR3 nucleotides are TGTGCCAGCAGCTTAGAGGGCTCCAGGAGACAAGAGACCCAGTACTTC. Protein: CASSLEGSRRQETQYF.

This clone was seen a handful of times. The chain couples TRBV7-9 to TRBJ2-7; D call uncertain. The CDR3 totals 13 residues. Germline CDR1 SEHNR, CDR2 FQNEAQ (reference sequence). V was cut by 4 bases and J by 7 bases, with 14 bases left in between. The chain's CDR3 is CASSWAVQGEQYF. The DNA of the CDR3 is TGTGCCAGCAGCTGGGCGGTGCAAGGGGAGCAGTACTTC.

A few counts support this clone. The chain carries TRBV20-1 and TRBJ2-5, with a weak D call TRBD1 (5 bases). V was trimmed by 3 bases and J by 2 bases, leaving 16 bases between them. Germline loops: CDR1 DFQATT, CDR2 SNEGSKA (reference sequence). There are 15 residues in the CDR3. Here the CDR3 reads CSASSYQGTQETQYF. The CDR3 coding sequence is TGCAGTGCTAGTTCTTATCAGGGTACGCAAGAGACCCAGTACTTC.

The genes are TRBV2 and TRBJ2-3; D is unclear. The CDR3 spans 14 residues. Trimming removed 5 bases at V and 1 base at J, with 10 bases between. Germline V gives CDR1 SNHLY, CDR2 FYNNEI. DNA for the CDR3: TGTGCCAGCAGTCAGGACGGAGGCACAGATACGCAGTATTTT. It codes for CASSQDGGTDTQYF.

This rearrangement joins TRBV5-1 to TRBJ1-4, with D possibly being TRBD1 (6 bases). V dropped 0 bases and J dropped 5 bases, with 17 bases sitting between them. The CDR3 length is 17 residues. Germline V gives CDR1 SGHRS, CDR2 YFSETQ. CDR3 in DNA: TGCGCCAGCAGCTTGGCCGTCGGGGGGCGAGCGAATGAAAAACTGTTTTTT. It specifies CASSLAVGGRANEKLFF.

Written as DNA, the CDR3 is TGCAGTGCTTCTGGCGGACCTGAAGCTTTCTTT. As protein: CSASGGPEAFF. The V gene is TRBV20-1, the J gene TRBJ1-1; D is unclear. Trimming cost V 5 bases and J 6 bases, with 10 bases left between them. CDR1 and CDR2 (germline): DFQATT, SNEGSKA (reference sequence). The length of the CDR3 is 11 residues.